The 11 T cell receptor beta chains listed next were all sequenced from one sample in a study of blood T cell repertoires in COVID-19. The assay was immunoSEQ multiplex PCR, and TCRdb's table has in-frame clones only and misses some. The table records about 160,000 clones, about 88% of them present only once. Sequencing was carried out using peripheral blood. Receptors were obtained from a woman older than 75 with acute or convalescent COVID-19.

The chain links TRBV28 to TRBJ2-5; TRBD1 matches at 7 bases. CDR1 and CDR2 (germline): MDHEN, SYDVKM. There are 13 residues in the CDR3. Trimming removed 6 bases from V and 5 bases from J; junction bases left unmatched: 6. CDR3 amino acids: CASSRTGVETQYF. The CDR3 DNA is TGTGCCAGCAGCCGAACAGGGGTCGAGACCCAGTACTTC.

This chain uses TRBV5-1 with TRBJ2-2; 7 positions match TRBD2. V gave up 5 bases and J gave up 3 bases; unmatched junction bases: 13. The CDR3 has 17 residues. Germline values: CDR1 SGHRS, CDR2 YFSETQ. CDR3 nucleotides: TGCGCCAGCAGGGTCGCTGGCGGGAGAAGCGACACCGGGGAGCTGTTTTTT. Encoded protein: CASRVAGGRSDTGELFF. The full variable domain, with the rest looked up from reference TRBV5-1 and TRBJ2-2, is KAGVTQTPRYLIKTRGQQVTLSCSPISGHRSVSWYQQTPGQGLQFLFEYFSETQRNKGNFPGRFSGRQFSNSRSEMNVSTLELGDSALYLCASRVAGGRSDTGELFFGEGSRLTVL.

The V and J genes are TRBV30 and TRBJ2-7, with D maybe TRBD2 (5 bases). The V end lost 5 bases, the J end lost 2 bases, and 16 bases lay between the germline ends. Looked up from germline, CDR1 is GTSNPN and CDR2 is SVGIG (reference sequence). CDR3 length: 14 amino acids. This chain's CDR3 is CAWGAGAVTYEQYF. The CDR3 region has the DNA TGTGCCTGGGGCGCCGGAGCGGTAACCTACGAGCAGTACTTC.

The chain joins TRBV27 to TRBJ2-7; 11 positions agree with TRBD1. The CDR3 is 16 residues long. CDR1 is MNHEY and CDR2 is SMNVEV in the germline V gene (reference sequence). With 5 bases clipped from V and 3 bases from J, the junction kept 9 bases outside the gene matches. CDR3 loop: CASSPLSGTGGYEQYF. DNA for the CDR3: TGTGCCAGCAGTCCCCTTTCCGGGACAGGGGGCTACGAGCAGTACTTC.

This rearrangement joins TRBV5-6 to TRBJ2-5; perhaps TRBD2 as D (7 bases). Germline CDR1 and CDR2: SGHDT and YYEEEE. V was cut by 2 bases and J by 4 bases, with 21 bases left in between. This CDR3 is 17 amino acids long. CDR3 in amino acids: CASSFIPGGRSGETQYF. CDR3 bases: TGTGCCAGCAGCTTCATTCCGGGGGGCCGCAGCGGAGAGACCCAGTACTTC.

The V gene is TRBV4-3, the J gene TRBJ1-5, with 8 nucleotides matching TRBD1. Germline lookup yields CDR1 LGHNA and CDR2 YSLEER. V dropped 0 bases and J dropped 2; count of bases not matched to a gene: 6. The CDR3 extends over 17 amino acids. The chain's CDR3 is CASSQDVQGAGNQPQHF. CDR3 nucleotide sequence: TGCGCCAGCAGCCAAGATGTTCAGGGGGCGGGCAATCAGCCCCAGCATTTT.

Only a few counts were recorded for this clone. The chain recombines TRBV7-4 with TRBJ2-7, with D possibly matching TRBD1 (5 bases). V lost 6 bases and J lost 6, with 9 bases in between. CDR3 length: 11 amino acids. Looked up from germline, CDR1 is SGHVT and CDR2 is SQSDAQ. CDR3 in amino acids: CASRTRGEQYF. The DNA for the CDR3 is TGTGCCAGCAGAACAAGGGGCGAGCAGTACTTC. Complete variable domain (other parts from reference TRBV7-4 and TRBJ2-7): GAGVSQSPRYKVAKRGRDVALRCDSISGHVTLYWYRQTLGQGSEVLTYSQSDAQRDKSGRPSGRFSAERPERSVSTLKIQRTEQGDSAVYLCASRTRGEQYFGPGTRLTVT.

This clone was seen a handful of times. The J gene is TRBJ2-2, the V gene TRBV5-4; 11 bases line up with TRBD1. Germline V gives CDR1 SGHNT, CDR2 YYREEE (reference sequence). With V trimmed by 2 bases and J by 6 bases, 9 bases remained unmatched. The CDR3 consists of 17 residues. The CDR3 region has the DNA TGTGCCAGCAGCTTCGGGACAGGGGGTTCACTTGCCGGGGAGCTGTTTTTT. Residues: CASSFGTGGSLAGELFF.

This rearrangement joins TRBV19 to TRBJ1-2; D remains ambiguous. Trimming cost V 4 bases and J 1 base, with 13 bases left between them. This CDR3 has 15 residues. Germline CDR1 and CDR2: LNHDA and SQIVND (reference sequence). This CDR3 is CASSRISADNYGYTF. The CDR3 bases are TGTGCCAGTAGTAGGATTTCGGCGGATAACTATGGCTACACCTTC.

V usage is TRBV19 and J usage is TRBJ1-2, with TRBD1 as a possible D gene (5 bases). Between the trimmed V and J ends, which lost 3 bases and 4 bases, there was a span of 9 bases. The CDR3 is 13 amino acids. CDR1 is LNHDA, CDR2 SQIVND, per germline (reference sequence). CDR3 region: CASSIGGTYGYTF. The DNA for the CDR3 is TGTGCCAGTAGTATCGGGGGGACCTATGGCTACACCTTC. Full variable domain (remainder filled in from reference TRBV19 and TRBJ1-2): DGGITQSPKYLFRKEGQNVTLSCEQNLNHDAMYWYRQDPGQGLRLIYYSQIVNDFQKGDIAEGYSVSREKKESFPLTVTSAQKNPTAFYLCASSIGGTYGYTFGSGTRLTVV.

This chain connects TRBV29-1 to TRBJ2-7, with D tentatively TRBD2 (5 bases). V was trimmed by 7 bases and J by 5 bases, leaving 15 bases between them. This CDR3 has 12 amino acids. CDR1 and CDR2 (germline): SQVTM, ANQGSEA. The CDR3 region has the DNA TGCAGCGCCCGACGGGGTATCCACGAGCAGTACTTC. Protein: CSARRGIHEQYF.